Each of the 2 T cell receptor beta chains below was sequenced from the same sample in a study of OX40 agonist ivuxolimab in advanced cancers. Repertoires were generated with immunoSEQ multiplex PCR, while TCRdb's copy carries only in-frame clones and drops some. The repertoire holds tens of thousands of clones, 85% to 95% seen once, with roughly 15% in the top ten. Material: CD4+ or CD8+ T cells sorted from blood, obtained in a trial of the OX40 agonist ivuxolimab. All receptors come from an adult with an advanced solid tumor such as melanoma, head and neck, liver or kidney cancer.

The chain couples TRBV11-2 to TRBJ1-2; 8 bases line up with TRBD1. Germline trimming cut 2 bases from V and 0 bases from J; bases unmatched to any gene: 2. This CDR3 has 15 residues. The germline CDR1 and CDR2 sequences are SGHAT and FQNNGV. CDR3 amino acids: CASSLTGGTNYGYTF. Written as DNA, the CDR3 is TGTGCCAGCAGCTTAACAGGGGGAACTAACTATGGCTACACCTTC.

In its sample, this clone was seen once. The chain links TRBV10-2 to TRBJ2-7, with D unresolved. The V end lost 5 bases, the J end lost 2 bases, and 10 bases lay between the germline ends. This CDR3 spans 13 amino acids. CDR1 is WSHSY and CDR2 is SAAADI in the germline V gene. The chain's CDR3 is CASSPPFTYEQYF. The CDR3 nucleotides read TGCGCCAGCAGTCCCCCTTTCACCTACGAGCAGTACTTC.